This T cell receptor (delta chain) was documented in a study of γδ T cells in repeated Plasmodium falciparum infection. Whole-study context: Timepoints: baseline, immediately before selected infections, and 21 days after every infection.

TRG and TRD sequences were obtained from every sorted gammadelta sample. TCRdb fed the multiplex PCR reads into CATT to redo clone calling. The table lists around 50,000 delta-chain clones, 1.5% to 2% of them singletons. Vgamma9/Vdelta2+ and Vdelta2-negative gammadelta T cells were flow-sorted from PBMC for bulk sequencing. Study findings and constraints: Vgamma9/Vdelta2+ T cells showed a stable polyclonal repertoire with shared TCRgamma sequences.

This CDR3 is built from 20 residues. Per the germline V gene, CDR1 is TSESDYY and CDR2 is QEAYKQQN. As regards this clone: The antigen remains undetermined. The TCRdb record carries a much larger clone's protein, which differs from this DNA's translation at residue 18; a read error is the likely cause, and the protein listed here is the DNA translation.

This clonotype was sampled from a pool of human donors (malaria-infected and uninfected, not separated). The sample consisted of gamma-delta T cells from blood. The J gene is uncalled and the V gene is TRAV38-2/DV8; TRDD3 is taken as the D call from the table, unchecked against the DNA. The chain's CDR3 is CAYRSGTAFRVGDRRDKFIF. CDR3 DNA sequence: TGTGCTTATAGGAGCGGCACTGCTTTCCGAGTCGGGGATCGCAGGGATAAATTCATCTTT.